This T cell receptor beta chain comes out of a study of shared clonotypes between healthy human individuals. Overall study findings and caveats: What limited the represented genetic and exposure-history diversity was the small number of donors. Between four donors, naive CD4 clonotypes were shared at a level of about 5%.

V was shortened by 0 bases and J by 1 base, with 15 bases between the two germline ends. The germline V gene encodes CDR1 SGHRS and CDR2 YFSETQ. CDR3 length: 17 amino acids. Assay used: immunoSEQ multiplex PCR; TCRdb lists only in-frame clones, some missing. The sample includes 2,500,000 or so clones, around 92% of them seen just once. A word on this clone: The antigen is unknown.

This chain connects TRBV5-1 to TRBJ2-3, with D uncertain. The sample was naive CD4+ T cells from PBMCs. Subset given: CD45RA+ positively selected. The sequence was obtained from a man younger than 30 in good health. Some clones in this sample may be carry-over from other donors' samples. The chain's CDR3 is CASSLGSARPRTDTQYF. The CDR3 DNA is TGCGCCAGCAGCTTGGGCTCCGCCCGGCCTCGCACAGATACGCAGTATTTT.